This T cell receptor beta chain was profiled in a study of beta chain features in type 1 diabetes. V shed 5 bases, J shed 0 bases, and the junction held 4 bases outside the gene matches. Per germline, CDR1 SEHNR and CDR2 FQNEAQ (reference sequence). The CDR3 is made up of 16 amino acids. This clone was picked up many times. The antigen is undetermined. Purity exceeded 95% in all sorted populations. Findings and caveats of the study: Amplification by PCR could prefer shorter templates, with the same effect in patients and controls. For Type 1 diabetes patients, all four CD4+ subsets carried TCRB CDR3s that were moderately but significantly shorter.

As every portion of the isolated RNA was reverse transcribed, the sequencing read expressed TCRB transcripts. Assay used: immunoSEQ multiplex PCR; TCRdb lists only in-frame clones, some missing. The data show 140,000 to 150,000 clones, 10% to 15% seen once. The sequence was collected from a man younger than 30 with type 1 diabetes. The source material was central memory CD4+ T cells from blood. This chain links TRBV7-9 with TRBJ2-3, with 11 positions matching TRBD2. CDR3 sequence reads: CASSPGTSGSTDTQYF. The CDR3 DNA reads TGTGCCAGCAGCCCGGGGACTAGCGGTAGCACAGATACGCAGTATTTT.